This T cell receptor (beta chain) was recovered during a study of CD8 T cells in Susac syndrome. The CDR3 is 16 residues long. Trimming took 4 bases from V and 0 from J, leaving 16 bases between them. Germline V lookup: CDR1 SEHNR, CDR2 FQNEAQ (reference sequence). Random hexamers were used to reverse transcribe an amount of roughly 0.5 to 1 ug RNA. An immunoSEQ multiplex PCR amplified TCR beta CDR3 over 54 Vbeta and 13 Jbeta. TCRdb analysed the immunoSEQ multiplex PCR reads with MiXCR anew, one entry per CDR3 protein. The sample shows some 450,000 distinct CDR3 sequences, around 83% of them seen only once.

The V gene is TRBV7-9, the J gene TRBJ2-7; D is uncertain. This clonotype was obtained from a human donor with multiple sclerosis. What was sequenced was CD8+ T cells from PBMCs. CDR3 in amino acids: CASSSTDAWTSYEQYF. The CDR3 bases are TGTGCCAGCAGCTCGACTGACGCATGGACCTCCTACGAGCAGTACTTC.